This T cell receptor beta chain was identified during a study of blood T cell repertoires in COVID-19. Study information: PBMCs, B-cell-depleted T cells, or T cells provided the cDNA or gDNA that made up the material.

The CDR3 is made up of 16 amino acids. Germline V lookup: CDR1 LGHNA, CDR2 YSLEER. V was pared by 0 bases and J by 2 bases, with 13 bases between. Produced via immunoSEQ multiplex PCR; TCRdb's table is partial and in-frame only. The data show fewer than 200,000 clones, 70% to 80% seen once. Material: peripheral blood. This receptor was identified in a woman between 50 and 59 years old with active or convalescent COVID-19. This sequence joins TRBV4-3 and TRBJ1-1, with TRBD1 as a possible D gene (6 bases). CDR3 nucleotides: TGCGCCAGCAGCCAAGATCCGGCAGGGGATAACACTGAAGCTTTCTTT. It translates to CASSQDPAGDNTEAFF.